This T cell receptor beta chain is drawn from a study of cytomegalovirus exposure and HLA in healthy donors. PCR used 60 Vbeta primers and 13 Jbeta primers. Measured with immunoSEQ multiplex PCR; TCRdb has only the in-frame clones, and not every one. The repertoire holds some 190,000 clones, with less than 90% as singletons. About this clone: Its specificity is not known.

The CDR3 length is 14 residues. V lost 6 bases and J 5 bases, leaving 17 bases between the germline ends. Looked up from germline, CDR1 is MNHEY and CDR2 is SMNVEV (reference sequence). Study-wide results and limits: Across donors, presence/absence analyses took sequencing depth to be roughly uniform.

The rearrangement links TRBV27 to TRBJ2-7; a weak D match, TRBD1 (6 bases). Material for sequencing was PBMCs. The receptor comes from a girl aged 10 to 17 in good health and CMV-seropositive. CDR3 amino acids: CASRLVLGANEQYF. The CDR3 DNA reads TGTGCCAGCAGACTAGTGCTGGGGGCGAACGAGCAGTACTTC.